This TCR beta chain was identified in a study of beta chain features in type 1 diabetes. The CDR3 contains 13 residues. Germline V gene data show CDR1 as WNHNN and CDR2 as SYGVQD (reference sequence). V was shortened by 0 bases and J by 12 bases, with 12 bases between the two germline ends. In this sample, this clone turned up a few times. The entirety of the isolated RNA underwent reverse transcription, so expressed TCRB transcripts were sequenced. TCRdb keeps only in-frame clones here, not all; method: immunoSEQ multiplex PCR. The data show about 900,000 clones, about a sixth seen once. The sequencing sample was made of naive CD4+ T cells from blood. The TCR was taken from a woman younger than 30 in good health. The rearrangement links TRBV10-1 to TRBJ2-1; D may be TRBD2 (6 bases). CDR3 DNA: TGCGCCAGCAGTGAGTCGGGAGGTCGGGGGCAGTTCTTC. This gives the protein CASSESGGRGQFF.